The 5 T cell receptor beta chains below come from one sample, sequenced in a study of T-cell memory formation after mild COVID-19. TCRdb called the 5' RACE reads again in MiXCR, with one record for every CDR3 protein. The data show 350,000 to 450,000 distinct CDR3 sequences, approximately 24% seen once. The sequenced sample was PBMCs or a T cell subset sorted from them (not recorded which). These receptors were collected from an adult woman who had mild COVID-19 (a few samples of this study predate the infection). Cell type and time point are not known.

This clonotype has just a few counts. V and J are TRBV11-2 and TRBJ2-7; 9 bases fit TRBD1. The CDR3 has 15 amino acids. Germline loops: CDR1 SGHAT, CDR2 FQNNGV. V lost 6 bases, J lost 4 bases, and 10 bases stayed unmatched. The CDR3, as DNA: TGTGCCAGCAGTAAACCGGGACAGGGAACGTACGAGCAGTACTTC. It specifies CASSKPGQGTYEQYF.

This clonotype was seen repeatedly, ten times or more. The J gene is TRBJ2-7, the V gene TRBV5-1; TRBD1 matches at 7 bases. CDR1 and CDR2 from the germline V gene are SGHRS and YFSETQ. The CDR3 has 12 amino acids. V lost 2 bases and J lost 9; bases outside the gene matches: 5. CDR3 nucleotides: TGCGCCAGCAGCTTCGGGACAGAGGGGCAGTACTTC. Protein: CASSFGTEGQYF.

The chain uses TRBV4-1 and TRBJ1-1; no firm D call. This CDR3 comprises 15 residues. Between the trimmed V and J ends, which lost 3 bases and 5 bases, there was a span of 16 bases. Germline-derived CDR1 and CDR2 are MGHRA and YSYEKL. The CDR3 reads CASSQKTGTSTEAFF. The CDR3 region has the DNA TGCGCCAGCAGCCAGAAGACTGGAACGTCGACTGAAGCTTTCTTT.

This chain joins TRBV7-3 and TRBJ2-3; D is uncertain. The V gene lost 7 bases and the J gene lost 1 base, with 9 bases spanning the gap. Germline-derived CDR1 and CDR2 are SGHTA and FQGTGA. The CDR3 length is 13 residues. The CDR3 is CASIDEGTDTQYF. As DNA, the CDR3 is TGTGCCAGCATCGATGAAGGCACAGATACGCAGTATTTT. The whole variable domain, filled in from reference TRBV7-3 and TRBJ2-3, reads GAGVSQTPSNKVTEKGKYVELRCDPISGHTALYWYRQSLGQGPEFLIYFQGTGAADDSGLPNDRFFAVRPEGSVSTLKIQRTERGDSAVYLCASIDEGTDTQYFGPGTRLTVL.

This clonotype was seen a few times. The gene calls are TRBV11-3 and TRBJ2-3; 11 bases align to TRBD2. The junction had 6 bases not matched to a gene; V was cut back by 5 bases and J by 2 bases. The CDR3 is 16 amino acids. Germline V gene data show CDR1 as SGHNT and CDR2 as YENEEA. The CDR3 DNA sequence: TGTGCCAGCAGCCCCGGGACTAGCGGCTACACAGATACGCAGTATTTT. Encoded protein: CASSPGTSGYTDTQYF.